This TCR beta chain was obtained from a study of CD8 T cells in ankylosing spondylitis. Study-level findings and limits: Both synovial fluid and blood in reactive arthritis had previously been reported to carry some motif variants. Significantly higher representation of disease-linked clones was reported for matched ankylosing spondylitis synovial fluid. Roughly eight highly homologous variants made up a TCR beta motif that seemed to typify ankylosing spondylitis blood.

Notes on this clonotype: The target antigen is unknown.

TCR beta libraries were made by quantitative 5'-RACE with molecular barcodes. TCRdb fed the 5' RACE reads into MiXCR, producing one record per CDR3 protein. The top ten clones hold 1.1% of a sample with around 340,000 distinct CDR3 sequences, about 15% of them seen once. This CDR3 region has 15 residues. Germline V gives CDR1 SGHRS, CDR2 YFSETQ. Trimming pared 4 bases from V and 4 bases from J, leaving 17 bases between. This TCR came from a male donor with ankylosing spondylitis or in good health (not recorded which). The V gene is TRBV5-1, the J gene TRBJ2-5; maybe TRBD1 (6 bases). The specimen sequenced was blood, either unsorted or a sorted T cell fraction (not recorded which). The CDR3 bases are TGCGCCAGCAGCCAATCCCAGGGGTTGGGAGAGACCCAGTACTTC. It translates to CASSQSQGLGETQYF.